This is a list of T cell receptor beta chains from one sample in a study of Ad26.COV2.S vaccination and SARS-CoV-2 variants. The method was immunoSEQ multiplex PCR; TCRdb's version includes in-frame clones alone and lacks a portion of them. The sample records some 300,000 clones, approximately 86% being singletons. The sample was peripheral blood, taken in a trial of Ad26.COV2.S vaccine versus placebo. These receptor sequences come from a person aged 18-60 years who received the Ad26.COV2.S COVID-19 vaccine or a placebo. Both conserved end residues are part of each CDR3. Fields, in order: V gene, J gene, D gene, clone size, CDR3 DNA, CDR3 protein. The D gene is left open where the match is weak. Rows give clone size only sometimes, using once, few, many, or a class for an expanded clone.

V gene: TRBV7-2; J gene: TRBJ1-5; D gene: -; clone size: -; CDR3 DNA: TGTGCCAGCAGCTTGACAGCGAACAATCAGCCCCAGCATTTT; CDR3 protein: CASSLTANNQPQHF
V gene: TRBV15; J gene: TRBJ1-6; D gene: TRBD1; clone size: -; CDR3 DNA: TGTGCCACCAGCTTTGGACAGGGTTCTTTCCGGCCCCTCCACTTT; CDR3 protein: CATSFGQGSFRPLHF
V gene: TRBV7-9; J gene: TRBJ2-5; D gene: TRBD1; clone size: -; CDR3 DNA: TGTGCCAGCAGCTTAATTGAGGGACAGGGGGTTGATCGGAAGACCCAGTACTTC; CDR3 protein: CASSLIEGQGVDRKTQYF
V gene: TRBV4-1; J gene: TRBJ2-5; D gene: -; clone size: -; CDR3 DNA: TGCGCCAGCAGCCAAAGGCACCAAGGGGGCCAAGAGACCCAGTACTTC; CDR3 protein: CASSQRHQGGQETQYF
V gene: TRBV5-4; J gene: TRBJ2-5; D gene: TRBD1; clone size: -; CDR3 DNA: TGTGCCAGCAGCTTGACAGGGGGCGCTTTCGAGACCCAGTACTTC; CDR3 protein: CASSLTGGAFETQYF
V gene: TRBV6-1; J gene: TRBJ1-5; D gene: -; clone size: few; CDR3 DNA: TGTGCCAGCAGTGAAACAAGAAGACAGCCCCAGCATTTT; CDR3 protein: CASSETRRQPQHF
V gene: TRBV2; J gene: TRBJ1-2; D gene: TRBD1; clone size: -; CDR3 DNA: TGTGCCACCCGGGACAGGATACATCCCCCCTATGGCTACACCTTC; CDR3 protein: CATRDRIHPPYGYTF
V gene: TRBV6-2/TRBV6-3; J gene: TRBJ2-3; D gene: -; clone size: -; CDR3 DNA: TGTGCCAGCAGTTACGTGGATACGCAGTATTTT; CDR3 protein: CASSYVDTQYF
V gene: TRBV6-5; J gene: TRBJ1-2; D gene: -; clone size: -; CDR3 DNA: TGTGCCAGCAGTTTGCAGGTTAACTATGGCTACACCTTC; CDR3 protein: CASSLQVNYGYTF
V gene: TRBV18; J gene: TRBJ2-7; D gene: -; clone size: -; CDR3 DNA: TGTGCCAGCTCAACCCGCGGGTCCTACGAGCAGTACTTC; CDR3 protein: CASSTRGSYEQYF
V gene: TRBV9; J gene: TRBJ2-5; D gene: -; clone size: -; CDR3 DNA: TGTGCCAGCAGCGTAGGGAGGGGTAAGCAAGAGACCCAGTACTTC; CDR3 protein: CASSVGRGKQETQYF
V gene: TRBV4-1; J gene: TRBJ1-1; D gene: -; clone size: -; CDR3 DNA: TGCGCCAGCAGCCCCCCACTCCCCCCGGATACCTTGAGGGCTTTCTTT; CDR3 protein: CASSPPLPPDTLRAFF
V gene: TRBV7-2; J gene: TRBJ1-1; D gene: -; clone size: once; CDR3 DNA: TGTGCCAGCAGCTTAGGGGCGGGGGGCACTGAAGCTTTCTTT; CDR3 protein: CASSLGAGGTEAFF
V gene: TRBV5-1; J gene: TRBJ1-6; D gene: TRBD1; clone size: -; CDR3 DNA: TGCGCCAGCAGCTCAGGACAGGGTCTCAATTCACCCCTCCACTTT; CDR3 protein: CASSSGQGLNSPLHF
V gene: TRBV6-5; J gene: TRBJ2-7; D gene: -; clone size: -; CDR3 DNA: TGTGCCAGCCATCGTCTTGCTGGGGAGCAGTACTTC; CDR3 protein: CASHRLAGEQYF
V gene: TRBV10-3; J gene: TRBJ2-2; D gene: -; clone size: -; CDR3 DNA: TGTGCCATCAGTGACAGAGCCTCGGCGAACACCGGGGAGCTGTTTTTT; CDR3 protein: CAISDRASANTGELFF
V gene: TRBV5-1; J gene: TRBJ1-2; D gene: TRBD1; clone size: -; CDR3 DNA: TGCGCCAGCAGCAAAAGGGACAGGTCTGGCTACACCTTC; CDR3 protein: CASSKRDRSGYTF
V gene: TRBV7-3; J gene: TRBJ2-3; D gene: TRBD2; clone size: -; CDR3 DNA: TGTGCCAGCAGCCGCGGGGGGAGCACAGATACGCAGTATTTT; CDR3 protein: CASSRGGSTDTQYF
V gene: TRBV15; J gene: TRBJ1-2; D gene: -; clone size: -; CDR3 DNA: TGTGCCACCAGCAGAGATAGGAGGGAATACTATGGCTACACCTTC; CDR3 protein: CATSRDRREYYGYTF
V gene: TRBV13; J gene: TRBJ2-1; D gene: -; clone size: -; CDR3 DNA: TGTGCCAGCAGCTGGACTTATAGCTCCTACAATGAGCAGTTCTTC; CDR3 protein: CASSWTYSSYNEQFF
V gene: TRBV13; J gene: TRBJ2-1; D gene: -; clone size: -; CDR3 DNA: TGTGCCAGCAGCGAAACTAGCCTTGAGCAGTTCTTC; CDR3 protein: CASSETSLEQFF
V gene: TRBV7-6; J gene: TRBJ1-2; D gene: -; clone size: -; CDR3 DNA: TGTGCCAGCAGCTCCCTACAGGGCAGCTCTAACTATGGCTACACCTTC; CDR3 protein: CASSSLQGSSNYGYTF
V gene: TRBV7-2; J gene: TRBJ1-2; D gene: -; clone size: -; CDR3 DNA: TGTGCCAGCAGCTTAAGTCAGCATGGCTACACCTTC; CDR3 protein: CASSLSQHGYTF
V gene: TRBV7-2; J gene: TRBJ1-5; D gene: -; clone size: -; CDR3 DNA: TGTGCCAGCGAGAACGGGGGGTATAGCAATCAGCCCCAGCATTTT; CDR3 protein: CASENGGYSNQPQHF
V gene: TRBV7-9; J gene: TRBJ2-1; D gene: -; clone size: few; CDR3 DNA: TGTGCCAGCAGCAGACAACAGGGTTTCGGTGAGCAGTTCTTC; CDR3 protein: CASSRQQGFGEQFF
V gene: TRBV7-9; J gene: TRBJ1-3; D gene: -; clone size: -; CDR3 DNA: TGTGCCAGCAGCGCCGCGAGGCCCTTGGACTCTGGAAACACCATATATTTT; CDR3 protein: CASSAARPLDSGNTIYF
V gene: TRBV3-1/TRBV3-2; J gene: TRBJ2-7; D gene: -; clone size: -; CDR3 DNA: TGTGCCAGCAGCCACGGAGGATCCTACGAGCAGTACTTC; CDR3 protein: CASSHGGSYEQYF
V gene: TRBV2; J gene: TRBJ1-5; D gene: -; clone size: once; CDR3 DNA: TGTGCCAGCACAGGGGTCGGGGGATATAGCAATCAGCCCCAGCATTTT; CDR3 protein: CASTGVGGYSNQPQHF
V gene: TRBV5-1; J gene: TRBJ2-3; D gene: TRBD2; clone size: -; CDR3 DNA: TGCGCCAGCAGCTGGGGACTAGCGGGGGGTCTTGGCACAGATACGCAGTATTTT; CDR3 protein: CASSWGLAGGLGTDTQYF
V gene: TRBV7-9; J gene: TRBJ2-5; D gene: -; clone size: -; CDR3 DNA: TGTGCCAGCAGCCTAGCGCAGGAGACCCAGTACTTC; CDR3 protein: CASSLAQETQYF
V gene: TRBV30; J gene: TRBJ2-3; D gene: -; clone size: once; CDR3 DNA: TGTGCCTGGAGTGGGGGCCACACAGATACGCAGTATTTT; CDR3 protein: CAWSGGHTDTQYF
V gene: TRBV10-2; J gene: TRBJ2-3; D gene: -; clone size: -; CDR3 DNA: TGCGCCAGCCGTCCGACGGGGGAAACAGATACGCAGTATTTT; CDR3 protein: CASRPTGETDTQYF
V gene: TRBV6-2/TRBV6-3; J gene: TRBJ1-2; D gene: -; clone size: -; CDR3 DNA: TGTGCCAGCAGTTACTCGTGGGGCTATGGCTACACCTTC; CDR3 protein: CASSYSWGYGYTF
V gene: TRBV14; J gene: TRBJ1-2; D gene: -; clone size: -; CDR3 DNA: TGTGCCAGCAGCCTTTCCGGGACTGAGTGGCGTGGCTACACCTTC; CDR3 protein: CASSLSGTEWRGYTF
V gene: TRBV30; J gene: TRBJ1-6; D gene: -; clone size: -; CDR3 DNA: TGTGCCTGGAGTGTACTCCGCTCCCATTCACCCCTCCACTTT; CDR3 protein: CAWSVLRSHSPLHF
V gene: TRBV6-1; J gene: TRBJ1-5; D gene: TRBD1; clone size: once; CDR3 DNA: TGTGCCAGCAGTGAAGCGGGACAGGGGTACAATCAGCCCCAGCATTTT; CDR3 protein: CASSEAGQGYNQPQHF
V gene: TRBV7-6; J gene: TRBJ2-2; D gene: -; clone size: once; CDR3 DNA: TGTGCCAGCAGCTTCCAGGGAGTGGGGAATGGTGGGGAGCTGTTTTTT; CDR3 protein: CASSFQGVGNGGELFF
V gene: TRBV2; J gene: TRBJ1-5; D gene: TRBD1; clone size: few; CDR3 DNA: TGTGCCAGCAGTCCGACAGGGGGCAGACAGCCCCAGCATTTT; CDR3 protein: CASSPTGGRQPQHF
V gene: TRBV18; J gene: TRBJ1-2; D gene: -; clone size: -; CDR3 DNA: TGTGCCAGCTCCGATAGGAAAGGTGTCTATGGCTACACCTTC; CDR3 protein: CASSDRKGVYGYTF
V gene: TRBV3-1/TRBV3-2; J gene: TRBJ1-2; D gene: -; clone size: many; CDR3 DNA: TGTGCCAGCAGCCATTCGACACAGGGAACTAACTATGGCTACACCTTC; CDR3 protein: CASSHSTQGTNYGYTF
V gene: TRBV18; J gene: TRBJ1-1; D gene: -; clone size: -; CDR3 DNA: TGTGCCAGCTCACTTCAGGGTATGAACACTGAAGCTTTCTTT; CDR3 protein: CASSLQGMNTEAFF
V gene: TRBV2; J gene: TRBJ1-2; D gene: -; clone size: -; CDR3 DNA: TGTGCCATTTCTATCGGGAGGACGAATGGCTACACCTTC; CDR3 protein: CAISIGRTNGYTF
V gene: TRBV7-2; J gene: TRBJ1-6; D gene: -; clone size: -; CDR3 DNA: TGTGCCAGCAGCTTTCCCCCGAGCGGGCCCACCTCGATTCCCCTCCACTTT; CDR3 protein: CASSFPPSGPTSIPLHF
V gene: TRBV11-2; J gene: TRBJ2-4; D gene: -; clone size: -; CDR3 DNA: TGTGCCAGCAGCTTAGATGCCCCCCGAAAAAACATTCAGTACTTC; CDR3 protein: CASSLDAPRKNIQYF
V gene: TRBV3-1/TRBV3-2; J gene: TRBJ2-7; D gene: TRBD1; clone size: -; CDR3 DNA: TGTGCCAGCAGCCCCAGGGGGGACAGGGGGCCCCCCTACGAGCAGTACTTC; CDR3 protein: CASSPRGDRGPPYEQYF
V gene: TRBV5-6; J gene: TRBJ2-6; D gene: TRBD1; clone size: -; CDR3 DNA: TGTGCCAGCAGCTCCCGAGCGACAGGGGGCGCTGGGGCCAACGTCCTGACTTTC; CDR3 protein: CASSSRATGGAGANVLTF
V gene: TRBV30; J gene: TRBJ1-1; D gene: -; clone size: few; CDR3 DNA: TGTGCCTGGGGTGAGGGGATGAACACTGAAGCTTTCTTT; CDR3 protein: CAWGEGMNTEAFF
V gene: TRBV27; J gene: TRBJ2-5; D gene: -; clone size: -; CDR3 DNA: TGTGCCAGCAGTTTTGGTGGAGAGACCCAGTACTTC; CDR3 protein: CASSFGGETQYF
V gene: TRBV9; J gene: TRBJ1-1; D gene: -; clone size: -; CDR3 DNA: TGTGCCAGCAGCGTCTCCCCCGACACTGAAGCTTTCTTT; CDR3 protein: CASSVSPDTEAFF